This T cell receptor beta chain was sequenced during a study of cytomegalovirus exposure and HLA in healthy donors. Study background: About 82 million unique TCRs from HLA-typed donors were held in an early release of data. Notes on the study in general: Whilst most TCR sequences proved rare, a subset of public TCRs occurred across many donors.

The PCR was carried out with 60 Vbeta primers and 13 Jbeta primers. Sequencing used immunoSEQ multiplex PCR; TCRdb keeps in-frame clones, though not all of them. The data show roughly 190,000 clones, around a tenth seen once. Germline V gene lookup returns CDR1 SGHTA and CDR2 FQGNSA. The CDR3 sequence is 14 residues long. Unmatched junction bases numbered 4, after V lost 6 bases and J lost 0 bases. A few counts support this clone. Antigen specificity is unknown. This sequence originates from a woman aged 25-40 years in good health and CMV-seropositive. The J gene is TRBJ2-7, the V gene TRBV7-2, with 8 bases matching TRBD2. The sample taken for sequencing was PBMCs. The chain's CDR3 is CASRSGTSSYEQYF. The CDR3 bases are TGTGCCAGCAGGTCCGGGACTAGCTCCTACGAGCAGTACTTC.